Listed here is a single T cell receptor (beta chain). V lost 0 bases and J 2 bases, leaving 9 bases between the germline ends. The germline gives CDR1 SGHRS, CDR2 YFSETQ. This CDR3 comprises 15 residues. This specimen belongs to a study of preoperative IRX-2 immunotherapy in early breast cancer. Treatment described: preoperative locoregional IRX-2 cytokine immunotherapy. This phase Ib study tested locoregional IRX-2 cytokine immunotherapy given before surgery. The data were produced by immunoSEQ multiplex PCR, yet TCRdb's version contains in-frame clones alone and is incomplete. Among roughly 34,000 clones listed, approximately 89% were seen once.

The sequencing here drew on tumor tissue, taken after IRX-2 immunotherapy. This chain connects TRBV5-1 to TRBJ1-3; D is undetermined. The origin of this receptor is a human donor with breast cancer. CDR3 region: CASSLDGRAGNTIYF. DNA for the CDR3: TGCGCCAGCAGCTTGGATGGTAGGGCTGGAAACACCATATATTTT. Together with reference TRBV5-1 and TRBJ1-3, the CDR3 gives the full variable domain: KAGVTQTPRYLIKTRGQQVTLSCSPISGHRSVSWYQQTPGQGLQFLFEYFSETQRNKGNFPGRFSGRQFSNSRSEMNVSTLELGDSALYLCASSLDGRAGNTIYFGEGSWLTVV.